The 10 T cell receptor beta chains listed next were all sequenced from one sample in a study of STAT3 mutations in large granular lymphocyte leukemia. Study-level results: Every T-LGLL patient had at least one immunodominant TCRbeta clonotype.

Assay used: immunoSEQ multiplex PCR; TCRdb lists only in-frame clones, some missing. The data contain fewer than 4,500 clones, 45% to 70% of them singletons. No antigens are known for them. Specimen: peripheral blood mononuclear cells. The receptors were gathered from a male patient aged 50 to 60 with T-cell large granular lymphocyte leukemia. Some clones in this sample may be carry-over from other donors' samples.

This clone was observed a handful of times. The V call is TRBV5-1, the J call TRBJ2-1; D is undetermined. Looked up from germline, CDR1 is SGHRS and CDR2 is YFSETQ. V was cut by 0 bases and J by 2 bases, with 9 bases left in between. The CDR3 spans 15 residues. The CDR3 loop reads CASSLEDPAYNEQFF. CDR3 in DNA: TGCGCCAGCAGCTTGGAGGACCCCGCCTACAATGAGCAGTTCTTC.

This clone has only a few counts. The chain joins TRBV7-3 to TRBJ2-7, with D uncertain. Between the trimmed V and J ends, which lost 2 bases and 7 bases, there was a span of 15 bases. CDR3 length: 14 amino acids. From germline, CDR1 is SGHTA and CDR2 FQGTGA. Here the CDR3 DNA reads TGTGCCAGCAGCTTATCAGCGCCGTCGGGTGAGCAGTACTTC. It translates to CASSLSAPSGEQYF.

J is TRBJ2-3 and V is TRBV19; 11 bases are a match to TRBD1. This CDR3 region has 13 residues. The ends lost 7 bases at V and 5 bases at J; junction bases unmatched: 2. Germline assignment: CDR1 LNHDA and CDR2 SQIVND (reference sequence). For the CDR3, the DNA is TGTGCCAGTACGGGACAGGGGGGAGATACGCAGTATTTT. Its translation: CASTGQGGDTQYF. Full variable domain (outside the CDR3, taken from reference TRBV19 and TRBJ2-3): DGGITQSPKYLFRKEGQNVTLSCEQNLNHDAMYWYRQDPGQGLRLIYYSQIVNDFQKGDIAEGYSVSREKKESFPLTVTSAQKNPTAFYLCASTGQGGDTQYFGPGTRLTVL.

The chain recombines TRBV5-1 with TRBJ1-2; D ambiguous. Between the trimmed V and J ends, which lost 0 bases and 5 bases, there was a span of 11 bases. This CDR3 comprises 14 residues. The germline CDR1 and CDR2 sequences are SGHRS and YFSETQ. The CDR3, as DNA: TGCGCCAGCAGCTTGGAGGTGGCCGCGTATGGCTACACCTTC. Its translation is CASSLEVAAYGYTF.

The genes are TRBV19 and TRBJ1-4; D is unresolved. CDR3 length: 13 residues. Germline CDR1 reads LNHDA; CDR2 reads SQIVND (reference sequence). Trimming removed 5 bases from V and 7 bases from J, with 11 bases in between. CDR3 nucleotide sequence: TGTGCCAGTAGTCGGAGCTTAGCTGAAAAACTGTTTTTT. It translates to CASSRSLAEKLFF.

The CDR3 nucleotides read TGTGCCAGCAGCTCAGGACAGGGCCTCGACGAGCAGTACTTC. It specifies CASSSGQGLDEQYF. The V gene is TRBV13, the J gene TRBJ2-7; 8 bases fit TRBD1. CDR3 length: 14 amino acids. The J segment lost 5 bases and the V segment lost 4 bases, leaving 7 bases of the junction unmatched. Per germline, CDR1 PRHDT and CDR2 FYEKMQ (reference sequence).

The sample holds one count of this clone. The chain combines TRBV5-1 with TRBJ1-4; D is uncertain. Germline V CDR1 and CDR2: SGHRS, YFSETQ. V was cut by 0 bases and J by 6 bases, with 9 bases left in between. The CDR3 runs 14 residues. CDR3 bases: TGCGCCAGCAGCTTGGAGGCAGCGGATGAAAAACTGTTTTTT. Translating gives CASSLEAADEKLFF.

The rearrangement joins TRBV29-1 to TRBJ1-2; D remains ambiguous. Germline V gives CDR1 SQVTM, CDR2 ANQGSEA. Trimming stripped 0 bases from V and 3 bases from J, with 8 bases between. The CDR3 has 13 residues. The CDR3 DNA reads as TGCAGCGTTGAAGAGGGAACAGACTATGGCTACACCTTC. It specifies CSVEEGTDYGYTF.

This clone was found a few times. The V call is TRBV29-1, the J call TRBJ2-7; 9 bases align to TRBD1. Germline CDR1 SQVTM, CDR2 ANQGSEA. CDR3 size: 13 residues. J was trimmed by 5 bases and V by 6 bases; bases with no gene match: 8. The chain's CDR3 is CSVGTGRFDEQYF. CDR3 nucleotide sequence: TGCAGCGTCGGGACAGGGAGGTTCGACGAGCAGTACTTC.

The gene calls are TRBV18 and TRBJ1-4; D gene ambiguous. V was shortened by 2 bases and J by 7 bases, with 11 bases between the two germline ends. Looked up from germline, CDR1 is KGHSH and CDR2 is LQKENI. The CDR3 spans 14 residues. This CDR3 is CASSPADSSEKLFF. CDR3 nucleotides: TGTGCCAGCTCACCAGCAGACTCAAGTGAAAAACTGTTTTTT.